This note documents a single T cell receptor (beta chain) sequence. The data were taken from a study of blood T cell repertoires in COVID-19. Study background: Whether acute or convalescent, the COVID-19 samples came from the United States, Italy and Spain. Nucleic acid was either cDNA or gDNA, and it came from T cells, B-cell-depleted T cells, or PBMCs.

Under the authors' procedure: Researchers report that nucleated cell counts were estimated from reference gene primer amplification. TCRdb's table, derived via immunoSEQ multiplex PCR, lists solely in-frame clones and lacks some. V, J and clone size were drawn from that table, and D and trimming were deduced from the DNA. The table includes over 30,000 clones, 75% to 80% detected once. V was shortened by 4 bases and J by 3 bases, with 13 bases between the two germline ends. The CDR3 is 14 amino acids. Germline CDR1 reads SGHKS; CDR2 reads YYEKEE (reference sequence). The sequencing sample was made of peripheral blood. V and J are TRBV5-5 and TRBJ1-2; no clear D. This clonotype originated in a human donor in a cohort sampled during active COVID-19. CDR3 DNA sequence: TGTGCCAGCAGCCCTGTTCCCACAGACTATGGCTACACCTTC. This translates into CASSPVPTDYGYTF.